The 27 T cell receptor beta chains reported below all come from one sample, sequenced in a study of cytomegalovirus exposure and HLA in healthy donors. Primers included in the PCR were 60 Vbeta and 13 Jbeta primers. Assay used: immunoSEQ multiplex PCR; TCRdb lists only in-frame clones, some missing. Of over 80,000 clones in the sample, around 72% were seen once. Sequencing input: PBMCs. These receptors were collected from a man aged 40-49 years in good health and CMV-seronegative.

The gene calls are TRBV11-2 and TRBJ1-2, with 9 positions matching TRBD1. The CDR3 extends over 17 amino acids. Germline trimming cut 1 base from V and 6 bases from J; bases unmatched to any gene: 12. Germline V CDR1 and CDR2: SGHAT, FQNNGV. The CDR3 reads CASSLGAGTGIWNGYTF. The CDR3, as DNA: TGTGCCAGCAGCTTAGGGGCCGGGACAGGGATATGGAATGGCTACACCTTC.

V usage is TRBV5-4 and J usage is TRBJ1-4; D possibly corresponds to TRBD1 (5 bases). The CDR3 covers 16 residues. V was pared by 4 bases and J by 2 bases, with 15 bases between. Germline values: CDR1 SGHNT, CDR2 YYREEE (reference sequence). The CDR3 protein is CASSKEGPGTNEKLFF. For the CDR3, the DNA is TGTGCCAGCAGCAAGGAAGGGCCAGGGACTAATGAAAAACTGTTTTTT.

CDR3 nucleotides: TGTGCCAGCAGCTTAGAACGGGGTCAGCCCCAGCATTTT. As protein: CASSLERGQPQHF. The rearrangement uses TRBV11-2 and TRBJ1-5; D not certain. The V gene lost 0 bases and the J gene lost 6 bases, with 6 bases spanning the gap. The CDR3 covers 13 residues. Per the germline V gene, CDR1 is SGHAT and CDR2 is FQNNGV.

The chain couples TRBV6-1 to TRBJ1-2; maybe TRBD1 (6 bases). V lost 6 bases, J lost 2 bases, and 10 bases lay in between. Germline loops: CDR1 MNHNS, CDR2 SASEGT. The CDR3 is made up of 13 amino acids. The CDR3 protein is CASRAQGNYGYTF. The CDR3 bases are TGTGCCAGCAGAGCCCAGGGGAACTATGGCTACACCTTC.

DNA of the CDR3: TGTGCCAGCAGTTACTCCGAGACAGGGGTAAACTATGGCTACACCTTC. Its protein is CASSYSETGVNYGYTF. The chain couples TRBV6-5 to TRBJ1-2, with TRBD1 matching 8 bases. CDR3 length: 16 residues. The germline gives CDR1 MNHEY, CDR2 SVGAGI. V shed 0 bases and J 2 bases; nucleotides not matched to a gene: 5.

The sample holds a few counts of this clone. The gene calls are TRBV9 and TRBJ1-1, with a possible D match to TRBD1 (5 bases). V lost 0 bases and J lost 5, with 11 bases in between. From germline, CDR1 is SGDLS and CDR2 YYNGEE. CDR3 size: 14 residues. CDR3: CASSVEGVPTEAFF. CDR3 coding DNA: TGTGCCAGCAGCGTAGAAGGGGTCCCTACTGAAGCTTTCTTT.

The rearrangement links TRBV5-1 to TRBJ2-1; D perhaps matches TRBD1 (6 bases). Germline CDR1 SGHRS, CDR2 YFSETQ. The CDR3 sequence is 15 residues long. V lost 7 bases and J lost 1, with 15 bases in between. This CDR3 reads CASGPSGASYNEQFF. The CDR3 coding sequence is TGCGCCAGCGGACCTTCAGGGGCGTCCTACAATGAGCAGTTCTTC.

This clone appeared a few times. This chain joins TRBV5-6 and TRBJ2-5, with 13 bases matching TRBD2. Trimming at V came to 1 base and at J to 0 bases, leaving 3 bases not matched to a gene. The CDR3 extends over 17 amino acids. The V gene's germline CDR1 is SGHDT and CDR2 YYEEEE. CDR3 sequence reads: CASSLTGLAGYQETQYF. Written as DNA, the CDR3 is TGTGCCAGCAGCTTGACGGGACTAGCGGGGTACCAAGAGACCCAGTACTTC. Variable domain in full (rest from reference TRBV5-6 and TRBJ2-5): DAGVTQSPTHLIKTRGQQVTLRCSPKSGHDTVSWYQQALGQGPQFIFQYYEEEERQRGNFPDRFSGHQFPNYSSELNVNALLLGDSALYLCASSLTGLAGYQETQYFGPGTRLLVL.

The genes are TRBV7-2 and TRBJ2-7; 10 nucleotides line up with TRBD2. There are 15 residues in the CDR3. Germline values: CDR1 SGHTA, CDR2 FQGNSA. V lost 3 bases to trimming and J lost 4 bases; unmatched junction nucleotides: 6. CDR3 residues: CASSFVLAGAYEQYF. CDR3 nucleotides: TGTGCCAGCAGCTTCGTCCTAGCGGGGGCTTACGAGCAGTACTTC.

This chain links TRBV5-1 with TRBJ1-4; no definite D call. The CDR3 is 13 residues long. Germline assignment: CDR1 SGHRS and CDR2 YFSETQ. Trimming pared 4 bases from V and 5 bases from J, leaving 9 bases between. CDR3 sequence: CASSPHANEKLFF. CDR3 sequence (DNA): TGCGCCAGCAGCCCACACGCCAATGAAAAACTGTTTTTT. Looking up the rest from reference TRBV5-1 and TRBJ1-4 gives the full variable domain: KAGVTQTPRYLIKTRGQQVTLSCSPISGHRSVSWYQQTPGQGLQFLFEYFSETQRNKGNFPGRFSGRQFSNSRSEMNVSTLELGDSALYLCASSPHANEKLFFGSGTQLSVL.

V gene TRBV18 combines with J gene TRBJ1-4, with a possible D match to TRBD1 (5 bases). CDR3 size: 14 residues. Germline V lookup: CDR1 KGHSH, CDR2 LQKENI. The V end lost 6 bases, the J end lost 3 bases, and 11 bases lay between the germline ends. The DNA for the CDR3 is TGTGCCAGCTCGTCAGGGTTGGCTAATGAAAAACTGTTTTTT. This codes for CASSSGLANEKLFF.

The chain has TRBV20-1 and TRBJ1-1; D remains ambiguous. Trimming left V 5 bases short and J 7 bases short, with 11 bases between. Looked up from germline, CDR1 is DFQATT and CDR2 is SNEGSKA (reference sequence). The CDR3 covers 11 residues. The CDR3 DNA is TGCAGTGCTCCGAGGGTTATTGAAGCTTTCTTT. Its translation: CSAPRVIEAFF.

Comment on this clone: The sample contains more than one DNA sequence encoding this CDR3. The chain recombines TRBV9 with TRBJ1-1, with D possibly TRBD1 on 5 matching bases. The CDR3 runs 13 residues. Germline-derived CDR1 and CDR2 are SGDLS and YYNGEE. V dropped 2 bases and J dropped 5 bases, with 10 bases sitting between them. CDR3 sequence reads: CASSVGGRTEAFF. The CDR3 DNA reads as TGTGCCAGCAGCGTGGGGGGGAGGACTGAAGCTTTCTTT.

The CDR3 region is CASSSLGGAVGIPNTEAFF. In nucleotides, the CDR3 is TGTGCCAGCAGCAGCCTCGGGGGTGCAGTCGGAATTCCCAACACTGAAGCTTTCTTT. V is TRBV7-9 and J is TRBJ1-1, with D maybe TRBD1 (5 bases). The CDR3 sequence is 19 residues long. Germline CDR1 and CDR2: SEHNR and FQNEAQ (reference sequence). With 5 bases removed from V and 2 bases from J, the gap between germline ends came to 27 bases. The full variable domain, its missing parts supplied by reference TRBV7-9 and TRBJ1-1, is DTGVSQNPRHKITKRGQNVTFRCDPISEHNRLYWYRQTLGQGPEFLTYFQNEAQLEKSRLLSDRFSAERPKGSFSTLEIQRTEQGDSAMYLCASSSLGGAVGIPNTEAFFGQGTRLTVV.

The chain has TRBV27 and TRBJ2-3; 9 nucleotides line up with TRBD2. The CDR3 runs to 17 residues. Trimming cost V 2 bases and J 2 bases; bases outside gene matches: 8. Germline-derived CDR1 and CDR2 are MNHEY and SMNVEV (reference sequence). CDR3 in amino acids: CASSLGLAGLSTDTQYF. The DNA for the CDR3 is TGTGCCAGCAGTTTAGGGCTAGCGGGACTTTCCACAGATACGCAGTATTTT.

The chain recombines TRBV29-1 with TRBJ1-2, with a tentative D call TRBD1 (6 bases). The germline V gene encodes CDR1 SQVTM and CDR2 ANQGSEA. The CDR3 sequence is 14 residues long. V lost 7 bases, J lost 0 bases, and 15 bases lay in between. CDR3 amino acids: CSGTRDNANYGYTF. The CDR3 coding sequence is TGCAGCGGTACCCGGGACAACGCTAACTATGGCTACACCTTC.

The rearrangement uses TRBV19 and TRBJ2-3, with 7 bases lining up with TRBD1. The CDR3 is 14 amino acids. The germline V gene encodes CDR1 LNHDA and CDR2 SQIVND (reference sequence). V was clipped by 6 bases and J by 6 bases; unmatched bases: 9. CDR3 coding DNA: TGTGCCAGTAGGCGGACAGGTCTACCGGATACGCAGTATTTT. Translation gives CASRRTGLPDTQYF.

V usage is TRBV29-1 and J usage is TRBJ1-2; 9 nucleotides line up with TRBD1. With V trimmed by 0 bases and J by 5 bases, 7 bases remained unmatched. Germline assignment: CDR1 SQVTM and CDR2 ANQGSEA. The CDR3 is 15 amino acids. The CDR3 sequence: CSVEDWYRGQYGYTF. The CDR3 DNA reads as TGCAGCGTTGAAGATTGGTACAGGGGGCAATATGGCTACACCTTC.

This rearrangement joins TRBV7-6 to TRBJ2-5; 7 nucleotides line up with TRBD1. Matching the DNA end better, TRBJ2-7 makes the J call doubtful. CDR3 size: 14 residues. CDR1 SGHVS and CDR2 FNYEAQ come from the germline V gene. CDR3 protein: CASSWGTDTYEQYF. The CDR3 DNA follows: TGTGCCAGCAGCTGGGGGACAGACACCTACGAGCAGTACTTC.

The chain is built from TRBV4-2 and TRBJ2-3; 13 nucleotides agree with TRBD2. With 3 bases clipped from V and 2 bases from J, the junction kept 2 bases outside the gene matches. The CDR3 is made up of 16 amino acids. The V gene's germline CDR1 is LGHNA and CDR2 YNFKEQ. DNA for the CDR3: TGTGCCAGCAGCCAGGGACTAGCGGGGCCCACAGATACGCAGTATTTT. Its translation: CASSQGLAGPTDTQYF.

The J gene is TRBJ2-1, the V gene TRBV9; possibly TRBD2 for D (5 bases). Trimming removed 2 bases from V and 3 bases from J, with 12 bases in between. Germline CDR1 reads SGDLS; CDR2 reads YYNGEE. The CDR3 contains 15 residues. For the CDR3, the DNA is TGTGCCAGCAGCGTCGAGGGCGACTTCTACAATGAGCAGTTCTTC. It yields the protein CASSVEGDFYNEQFF.

The chain is built from TRBV11-3 and TRBJ1-6, with no clear D. CDR1 is SGHNT, CDR2 YENEEA, per germline. Trimming pared 5 bases from V and 8 bases from J, leaving 13 bases between. This CDR3 is built from 14 residues. CDR3 amino acids: CASSQGDGDSPLHF. The CDR3 DNA reads TGTGCCAGCAGCCAAGGAGACGGCGATTCACCCCTCCACTTT.

The chain employs TRBV5-5 and TRBJ1-1, with 7 bases matching TRBD1. There are 14 residues in the CDR3. The ends lost 4 bases at V and 2 bases at J; junction bases unmatched: 5. The germline V gene has CDR1 SGHKS and CDR2 YYEKEE (reference sequence). The CDR3 nucleotides are TGTGCCAGCAGCACTGGGACAGTAAACACTGAAGCTTTCTTT. Protein sequence: CASSTGTVNTEAFF.

CDR3 sequence: CASSQRSRDTQYF. Written as DNA, the CDR3 is TGTGCCAGCAGCCAGCGGTCCCGGGATACGCAGTATTTT. J is TRBJ2-3 and V is TRBV4-2, with no clear D. The germline V and J ends were trimmed by 3 bases and 6 bases, with 10 bases remaining between them. The CDR3 consists of 13 residues. Germline CDR1 and CDR2: LGHNA and YNFKEQ.

The chain couples TRBV4-3 to TRBJ2-7; TRBD1 aligns across 10 bases. The CDR3 extends over 15 amino acids. The germline V gene encodes CDR1 LGHNA and CDR2 YSLEER. The junction had 4 bases not matched to a gene; V was cut back by 2 bases and J by 3 bases. The CDR3 spells CASSQPGQGFYEQYF. CDR3 in DNA: TGCGCCAGCAGCCAACCGGGACAGGGGTTCTACGAGCAGTACTTC.

This clone was recorded a few times. This chain links TRBV5-6 with TRBJ2-7; TRBD1 agrees at 8 bases. The length of the CDR3 is 15 residues. Trimming took 1 base from V and 6 from J; bases not matched to a gene: 9. CDR1 and CDR2 (germline): SGHDT, YYEEEE. The CDR3 region has the DNA TGTGCCAGCAGCTTGTTGGAAGCAGGGGGCCGCGAGCAGTACTTC. Amino acid sequence: CASSLLEAGGREQYF. Looking up the rest from reference TRBV5-6 and TRBJ2-7 gives the full variable domain: DAGVTQSPTHLIKTRGQQVTLRCSPKSGHDTVSWYQQALGQGPQFIFQYYEEEERQRGNFPDRFSGHQFPNYSSELNVNALLLGDSALYLCASSLLEAGGREQYFGPGTRLTVT.

The rearrangement links TRBV6-1 to TRBJ1-1, with D hard to call. This CDR3 has 13 residues. V was pared by 6 bases and J by 5 bases, with 13 bases between. Per the germline V gene, CDR1 is MNHNS and CDR2 is SASEGT. This CDR3 reads CASSTAVGTEAFF. CDR3 in DNA: TGTGCCAGCAGCACAGCAGTTGGGACTGAAGCTTTCTTT.